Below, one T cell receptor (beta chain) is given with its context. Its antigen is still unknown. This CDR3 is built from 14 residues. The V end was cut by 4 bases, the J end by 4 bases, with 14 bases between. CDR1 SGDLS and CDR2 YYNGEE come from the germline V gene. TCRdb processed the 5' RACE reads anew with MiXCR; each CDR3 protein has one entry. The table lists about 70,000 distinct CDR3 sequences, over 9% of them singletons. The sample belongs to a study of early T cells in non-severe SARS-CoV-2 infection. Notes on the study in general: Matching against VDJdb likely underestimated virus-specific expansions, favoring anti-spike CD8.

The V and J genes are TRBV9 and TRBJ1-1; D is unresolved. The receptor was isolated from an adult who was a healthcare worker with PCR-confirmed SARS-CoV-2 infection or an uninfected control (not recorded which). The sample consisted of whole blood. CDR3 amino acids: CASSPWGGPTEAFF. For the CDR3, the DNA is TGTGCCAGCAGCCCGTGGGGAGGGCCCACTGAAGCTTTCTTT.